This T cell receptor beta chain was retrieved from a study of metastatic and nonmetastatic thyroid tumors. There were no patients who had received any treatment before thyroid surgery. This CDR3 spans 13 amino acids. Germline V gene sequence: CDR1 SNHLY, CDR2 FYNNEI. The ends were cut back, 5 bases at V and 10 bases at J, with 17 bases in the middle. Study-wide points: Within blood and tumor, benign nodules reportedly had significantly lower TCR beta diversity than malignant thyroid tumors did.

TCRdb re-called clones from the PCR reads using MiXCR. The table records some 18,000 clones, about 33% of them present only once. Comments on this clone: Its target is not known.

Input material: tumor tissue. The source is a male donor with papillary thyroid cancer or a benign thyroid nodule (not recorded which). Some clones in this sample may be carry-over from other donors' samples. The chain joins TRBV2 to TRBJ1-2; tentative D call: TRBD1 (5 bases). The CDR3 DNA reads TGTGCCAGCAGTACCGGTACAGGTAGCCACTACACCTTC. Amino acids: CASSTGTGSHYTF. The entire variable domain, with the rest obtained from reference TRBV2 and TRBJ1-2, is as follows: EPEVTQTPSHQVTQMGQEVILRCVPISNHLYFYWYRQILGQKVEFLVSFYNNEISEKSEIFDDQFSVERPDGSNFTLKIRSTKLEDSAMYFCASSTGTGSHYTFGSGTRLTVV.